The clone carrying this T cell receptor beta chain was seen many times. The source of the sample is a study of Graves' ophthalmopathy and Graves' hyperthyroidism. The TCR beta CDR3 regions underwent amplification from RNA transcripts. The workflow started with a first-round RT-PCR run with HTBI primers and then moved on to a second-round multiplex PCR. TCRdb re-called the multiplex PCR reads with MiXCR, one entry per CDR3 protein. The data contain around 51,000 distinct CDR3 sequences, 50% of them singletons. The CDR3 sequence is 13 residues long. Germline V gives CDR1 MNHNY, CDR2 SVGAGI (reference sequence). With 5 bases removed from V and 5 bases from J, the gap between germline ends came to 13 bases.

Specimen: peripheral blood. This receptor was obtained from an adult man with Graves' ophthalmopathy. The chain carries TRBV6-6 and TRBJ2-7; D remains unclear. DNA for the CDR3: TGTGCCAGCAGTCCCTCCTTTAGGGACGAGCAGTACTTC. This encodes CASSPSFRDEQYF.